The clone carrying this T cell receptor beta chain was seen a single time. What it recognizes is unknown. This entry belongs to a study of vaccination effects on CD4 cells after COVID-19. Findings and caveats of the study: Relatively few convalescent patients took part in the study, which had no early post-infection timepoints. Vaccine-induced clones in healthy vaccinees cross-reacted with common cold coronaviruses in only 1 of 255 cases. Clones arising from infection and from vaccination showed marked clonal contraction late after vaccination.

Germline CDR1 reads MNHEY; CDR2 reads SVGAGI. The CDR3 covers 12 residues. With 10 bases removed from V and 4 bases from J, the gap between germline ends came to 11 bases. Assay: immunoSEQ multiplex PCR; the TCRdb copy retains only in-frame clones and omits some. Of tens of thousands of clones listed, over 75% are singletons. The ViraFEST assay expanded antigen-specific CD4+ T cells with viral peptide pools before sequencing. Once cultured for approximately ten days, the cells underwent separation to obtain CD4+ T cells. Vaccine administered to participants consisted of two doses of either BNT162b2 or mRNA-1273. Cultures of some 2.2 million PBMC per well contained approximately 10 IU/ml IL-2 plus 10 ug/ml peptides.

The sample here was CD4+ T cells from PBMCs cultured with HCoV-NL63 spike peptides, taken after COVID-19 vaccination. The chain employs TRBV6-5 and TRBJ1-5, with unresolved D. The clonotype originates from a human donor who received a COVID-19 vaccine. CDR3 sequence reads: CATLVHNQPQHF. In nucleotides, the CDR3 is TGTGCCACCTTGGTCCATAATCAGCCCCAGCATTTT.